One sample yielded the 6 T cell receptor beta chains listed below, sequenced in a study of post-analysis software for immune sequencing data. Findings and caveats of the study: When patients were compared with controls, 5 or 6 TRBV segments were more frequent, TRBV5-6, TRBV5-1 and TRBV20-1 among them.

Their cognate antigens are unknown. Unique molecular identifiers were carried by the TCR beta cDNA libraries. TCRdb re-called the PCR reads through MiXCR, storing one row per CDR3 protein. The profile shows about 560,000 distinct CDR3 sequences, roughly 46% of them singletons. Sequenced material: blood. The receptors originated from a girl aged 5-17 years with multiple sclerosis.

The V call is TRBV29-1, the J call TRBJ2-5; no reliable D call. The length of the CDR3 is 13 residues. V lost 6 bases and J 5 bases, leaving 16 bases between the germline ends. Germline V gene lookup returns CDR1 SQVTM and CDR2 ANQGSEA. For the CDR3, the DNA is TGCAGCGTACCTAGAGGTGCGCGGGAGACCCAGTACTTC. This gives the protein CSVPRGARETQYF.

The V and J genes are TRBV10-3 and TRBJ1-2; 8 nucleotides line up with TRBD1. The length of the CDR3 is 14 residues. The germline gives CDR1 ENHRY, CDR2 SYGVKD. V lost 0 bases to trimming and J lost 6 bases; unmatched junction nucleotides: 3. This chain's CDR3 is CAISESQGADGYTF. For the CDR3, the DNA is TGTGCCATCAGTGAGTCCCAGGGGGCGGATGGCTACACCTTC.

The table lists this clonotype with a few counts. This chain joins TRBV24-1 and TRBJ2-3, with 7 bases aligning to TRBD1. V was clipped by 5 bases and J by 0 bases; unmatched bases: 4. Per the germline V gene, CDR1 is KGHDR and CDR2 is SFDVKD. CDR3 length equals 15 residues. The CDR3 spells CATSVGDRSTDTQYF. In DNA form, the CDR3 reads TGTGCCACCAGTGTAGGGGACAGAAGCACAGATACGCAGTATTTT.

The chain uses TRBV4-2 and TRBJ2-5, with D uncertain. Germline V gene lookup returns CDR1 LGHNA and CDR2 YNFKEQ. The CDR3 is 13 residues long. Between the trimmed V and J ends, which lost 0 bases and 2 bases, there was a span of 4 bases. As DNA, the CDR3 is TGTGCCAGCAGCCAAGAGTTACAAGAGACCCAGTACTTC. Protein product: CASSQELQETQYF.

This clonotype was detected a few times. The chain combines TRBV29-1 with TRBJ2-1, with 9 bases fitting TRBD2. CDR3 length equals 15 residues. V was pared by 8 bases and J by 5 bases, with 13 bases of the junction left unmatched. CDR1 is SQVTM and CDR2 is ANQGSEA in the germline V gene. CDR3 amino acids: CSPWGAGGPDNEQFF. In DNA form, the CDR3 reads TGCAGCCCGTGGGGGGCGGGAGGGCCCGACAATGAGCAGTTCTTC.

This clonotype has only a few counts. The chain combines TRBV5-1 with TRBJ1-6; 8 bases fit TRBD1. Germline V gene data show CDR1 as SGHRS and CDR2 as YFSETQ. Trimming at V came to 2 bases and at J to 9 bases, leaving 4 bases not matched to a gene. The CDR3 has 14 amino acids. The chain's CDR3 is CASSFDRGGSPLHF. The CDR3 DNA follows: TGCGCCAGCAGCTTCGACAGGGGAGGTTCACCCCTCCACTTT.